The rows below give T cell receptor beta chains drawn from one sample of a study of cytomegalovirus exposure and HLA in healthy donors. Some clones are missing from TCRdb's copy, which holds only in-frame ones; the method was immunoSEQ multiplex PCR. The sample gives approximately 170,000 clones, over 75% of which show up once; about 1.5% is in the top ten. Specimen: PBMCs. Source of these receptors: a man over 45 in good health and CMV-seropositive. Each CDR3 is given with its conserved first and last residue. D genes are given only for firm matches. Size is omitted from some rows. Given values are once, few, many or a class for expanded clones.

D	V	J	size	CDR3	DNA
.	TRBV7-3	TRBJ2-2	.	CASSLYTGELFF	TGTGCCAGCAGCCTATATACCGGGGAGCTGTTTTTT
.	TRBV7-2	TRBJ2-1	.	CASSLRGSLINEQFF	TGTGCCAGCAGCTTAAGGGGTAGCTTAATCAATGAGCAGTTCTTC
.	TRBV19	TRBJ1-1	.	CASRVQLNTEAFF	TGTGCCAGTAGGGTACAGCTGAACACTGAAGCTTTCTTT
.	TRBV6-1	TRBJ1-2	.	CASRGGIRGYTF	TGTGCCAGCAGAGGGGGAATTCGTGGCTACACCTTC
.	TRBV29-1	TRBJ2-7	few	CSVAPPGDEQYF	TGCAGCGTTGCCCCCCCCGGGGACGAGCAGTACTTC
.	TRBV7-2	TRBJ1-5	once	CASSPGQPLNGQPQHF	TGTGCCAGCAGCCCCGGACAGCCCCTAAACGGACAGCCCCAGCATTTT
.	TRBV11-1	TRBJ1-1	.	CASSWGATGTEAFF	TGTGCCAGCAGCTGGGGAGCGACCGGGACTGAAGCTTTCTTT
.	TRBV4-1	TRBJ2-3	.	CASSQEAAYTDTQYF	TGCGCCAGCAGCCAAGAGGCGGCGTACACAGATACGCAGTATTTT
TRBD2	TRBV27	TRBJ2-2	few	CASSLVRGVNTGELFF	TGTGCCAGCAGTTTAGTCCGGGGGGTGAACACCGGGGAGCTGTTTTTT
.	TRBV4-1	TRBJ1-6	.	CASSPSGRGRDSPLHF	TGCGCCAGCAGCCCCTCGGGGAGAGGGCGAGATTCACCCCTCCACTTT
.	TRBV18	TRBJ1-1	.	CASSPGVNTEAFF	TGTGCCAGCTCACCGGGAGTGAACACTGAAGCTTTCTTT
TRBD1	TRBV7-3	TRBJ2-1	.	CASSPRGGTGGDNEQFF	TGTGCCAGCAGCCCCCGGGGCGGGACAGGGGGGGACAATGAGCAGTTCTTC
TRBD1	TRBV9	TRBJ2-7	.	CASSPAVLQGATGEQYF	TGTGCCAGCAGTCCCGCGGTTCTGCAGGGGGCAACGGGCGAGCAGTACTTC
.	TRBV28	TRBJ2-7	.	CASSLYYEQYF	TGTGCCAGCAGCCTATACTACGAGCAGTACTTC
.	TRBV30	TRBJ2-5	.	CAWSLSGQVGETQYF	TGTGCCTGGAGTTTAAGCGGGCAGGTAGGAGAGACCCAGTACTTC
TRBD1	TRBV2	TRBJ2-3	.	CASSESGQRADTQYF	TGTGCCAGCAGTGAATCGGGACAGAGGGCAGATACGCAGTATTTT
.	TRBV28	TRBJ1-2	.	CASSFLRVGGYTF	TGTGCCAGCAGTTTTCTGAGGGTTGGCGGCTACACCTTC
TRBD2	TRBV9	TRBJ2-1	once	CASSGTSGSNEQFF	TGTGCCAGCAGCGGTACTAGCGGCTCCAATGAGCAGTTCTTC
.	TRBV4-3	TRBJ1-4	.	CASSQNPGVEKLFF	TGCGCCAGCAGCCAAAATCCGGGGGTTGAAAAACTGTTTTTT
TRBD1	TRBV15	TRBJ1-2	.	CATSSTGQGAWYGYTF	TGTGCCACCAGCAGTACCGGACAGGGGGCTTGGTATGGCTACACCTTC
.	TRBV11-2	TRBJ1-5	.	CASSLDFRQPQHF	TGTGCCAGCAGCTTAGATTTTCGTCAGCCCCAGCATTTT
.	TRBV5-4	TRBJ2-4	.	CASSLDNRGGVGIQYF	TGTGCCAGCAGCTTGGACAACAGGGGCGGGGTGGGAATTCAGTACTTC
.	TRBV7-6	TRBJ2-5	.	CASSSTLGTTETQYF	TGTGCCAGCAGCTCAACCCTTGGGACAACAGAGACCCAGTACTTC
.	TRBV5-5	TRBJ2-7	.	CASSLTRQALGEQYF	TGTGCCAGCAGTCTAACTCGACAGGCATTGGGGGAGCAGTACTTC
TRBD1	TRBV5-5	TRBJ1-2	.	CASSVGGGQPYGYTF	TGTGCCAGCAGCGTCGGGGGGGGACAGCCTTATGGCTACACCTTC
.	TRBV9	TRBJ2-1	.	CASSPGTSSNEQFF	TGTGCCAGCAGCCCGGGAACCTCTAGCAATGAGCAGTTCTTC
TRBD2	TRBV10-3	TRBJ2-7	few	CAISPERGTYYEQYF	TGTGCCATCAGTCCTGAGCGGGGTACCTATTACGAGCAGTACTTC
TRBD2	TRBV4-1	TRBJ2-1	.	CASSQVDGTSSHSEQFF	TGCGCCAGCAGCCAAGTGGACGGGACTAGTTCCCATAGTGAGCAGTTCTTC
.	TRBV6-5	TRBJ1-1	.	CASSYSNGFTEAFF	TGTGCCAGCAGTTACTCAAACGGGTTCACTGAAGCTTTCTTT
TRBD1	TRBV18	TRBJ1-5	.	CASSPRVIQGGGQPQHF	TGTGCCAGCTCACCGCGCGTCATACAGGGGGGAGGTCAGCCCCAGCATTTT
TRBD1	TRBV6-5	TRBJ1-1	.	CASSSPGTGGTEAFF	TGTGCCAGCAGTTCTCCCGGGACAGGGGGTACTGAAGCTTTCTTT
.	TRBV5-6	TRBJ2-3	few	CASSLTYSDTQYF	TGTGCCAGCAGCTTGACCTATTCGGATACGCAGTATTTT
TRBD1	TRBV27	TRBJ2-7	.	CASARQGFDEQYF	TGTGCCAGCGCCCGACAGGGGTTCGACGAGCAGTACTTC
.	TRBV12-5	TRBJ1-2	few	CASGLLARVNYGYTF	TGTGCTAGTGGTTTACTGGCTCGGGTTAACTATGGCTACACCTTC
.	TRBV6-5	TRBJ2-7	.	CASSYGSRYEQYF	TGTGCCAGCAGTTATGGTTCGCGCTACGAGCAGTACTTC
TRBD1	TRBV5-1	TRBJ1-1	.	CASSLQGAVVTEAFF	TGCGCCAGCAGCTTGCAGGGGGCTGTCGTCACTGAAGCTTTCTTT
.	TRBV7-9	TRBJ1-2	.	CASSLGANNYGYTF	TGTGCCAGCAGCTTAGGTGCGAATAACTATGGCTACACCTTC
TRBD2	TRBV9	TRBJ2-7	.	CASSGGLADSYEQYF	TGTGCCAGCAGCGGGGGACTAGCGGACTCCTACGAGCAGTACTTC
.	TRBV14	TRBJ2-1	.	CASSQGLGTYNEQFF	TGTGCCAGCAGCCAAGGGCTAGGGACTTACAATGAGCAGTTCTTC
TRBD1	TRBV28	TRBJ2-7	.	CASSFSGGPVWEQYF	TGTGCCAGCAGTTTCTCAGGGGGCCCGGTTTGGGAGCAGTACTTC
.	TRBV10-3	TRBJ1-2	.	CAISEFGFDGYTF	TGTGCCATCAGTGAATTCGGTTTCGATGGCTACACCTTC
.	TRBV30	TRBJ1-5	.	CAWSWGRNQPQHF	TGTGCCTGGAGTTGGGGCCGCAATCAGCCCCAGCATTTT
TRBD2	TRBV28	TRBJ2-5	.	CASSFPLDSGRTGETQYF	TGTGCCAGCAGTTTTCCCCTCGATAGCGGGAGGACGGGGGAGACCCAGTACTTC
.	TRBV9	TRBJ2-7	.	CASGGGFLSDEQYF	TGTGCCAGCGGCGGGGGCTTTCTGAGCGACGAGCAGTACTTC
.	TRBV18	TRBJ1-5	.	CASSPGRDQPQHF	TGTGCCAGCTCACCGGGGAGAGATCAGCCCCAGCATTTT
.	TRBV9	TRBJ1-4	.	CASSARRGSEKLFF	TGTGCCAGCAGCGCGAGAAGGGGGAGTGAAAAACTGTTTTTT
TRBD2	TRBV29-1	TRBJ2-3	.	CSVRGGATDTQYF	TGCAGCGTACGCGGGGGGGCGACAGATACGCAGTATTTT
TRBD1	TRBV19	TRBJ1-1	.	CASSIGGYGTGEAFF	TGTGCCAGTAGTATAGGGGGCTATGGGACAGGAGAAGCTTTCTTT
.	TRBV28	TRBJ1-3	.	CASSLPGNTIYF	TGTGCCAGCAGTCTCCCCGGAAACACCATATATTTT
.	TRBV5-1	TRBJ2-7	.	CASSSSTYEQYF	TGCGCCAGCAGCTCCTCTACCTACGAGCAGTACTTC
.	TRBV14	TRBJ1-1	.	CASSPQGYTEAFF	TGTGCCAGCAGCCCACAGGGTTACACTGAAGCTTTCTTT
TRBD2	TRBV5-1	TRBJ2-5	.	CASSLGLAGVQETQYF	TGCGCCAGCAGCTTGGGACTAGCGGGGGTCCAAGAGACCCAGTACTTC
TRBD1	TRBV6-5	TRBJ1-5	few	CASRQGEGGNQPQHF	TGTGCCAGCAGACAGGGGGAAGGAGGCAATCAGCCCCAGCATTTT
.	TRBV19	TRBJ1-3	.	CASRRPPGWSTGNTIYF	TGTGCCAGTAGACGGCCTCCAGGGTGGTCGACTGGAAACACCATATATTTT
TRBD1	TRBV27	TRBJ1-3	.	CASSLTGKSAGNTIYF	TGTGCCAGCAGTTTGACAGGGAAATCTGCTGGAAACACCATATATTTT